The 12 T cell receptor beta chains listed next were all sequenced from one sample in a study of T cells after yellow fever vaccination. TCRdb processed the 5' RACE reads anew with MiXCR; each CDR3 protein has one entry. Of tens of thousands of distinct CDR3 sequences detected, around 3.4% appear once; the ten largest clones hold 0.75% to 1%. The material was PBMCs, either bulk or a sorted T-cell subset (CD4+, CD8+, memory, or dextramer-sorted; not recorded which), obtained roughly seven weeks after the first yellow fever vaccination. All receptors come from a man between 18 and 35 years old who received the YFV17D yellow fever vaccine.

In this sample, this clonotype turned up many times. The genes are TRBV20-1 and TRBJ1-1; D uncertain. V was trimmed by 2 bases and J by 3 bases, leaving 13 bases between them. In germline, CDR1 is DFQATT, CDR2 SNEGSKA (reference sequence). The CDR3 is 14 amino acids. The CDR3 bases are TGCAGTGCTAGACAAGTCAGTCGGTACACTGAAGCTTTCTTT. Translated, it gives CSARQVSRYTEAFF.

Many counts were recorded for this clonotype. This chain links TRBV5-4 with TRBJ1-2; D call uncertain. Germline loops: CDR1 SGHNT, CDR2 YYREEE (reference sequence). The CDR3 contains 14 residues. Between the trimmed V and J ends, which lost 4 bases and 8 bases, there was a span of 18 bases. CDR3 DNA: TGTGCCAGCAGCCTGGGGAATCCCGAAGGAGGCTACACCTTC. Its protein product is CASSLGNPEGGYTF.

This clonotype was counted many times. This sequence joins TRBV25-1 and TRBJ1-6; D ambiguous. Trimming removed 5 bases from V and 10 bases from J, with 15 bases in between. This CDR3 is 14 amino acids long. Germline-derived CDR1 and CDR2 are MGHDK and SYGVNS. CDR3 sequence: CASSLTDGDSPLHF. DNA of the CDR3: TGTGCCAGCAGTTTAACCGACGGAGACTCACCCCTCCACTTT.

This clonotype was seen at least ten times. The chain recombines TRBV5-1 with TRBJ2-2; no clear D. This CDR3 is 15 amino acids long. V shed 0 bases and J shed 3 bases, with 9 bases lying between them. Germline CDR1 and CDR2: SGHRS and YFSETQ. CDR3 nucleotides: TGCGCCAGCAGCTTGGGTAGAGCTGACACCGGGGAGCTGTTTTTT. Amino acids: CASSLGRADTGELFF.

Many counts were recorded for this clonotype. This chain's CDR3 is CASSQELVYRGNIQYF. The CDR3 nucleotides read TGCGCCAGCAGCCAAGAGCTCGTCTACCGGGGAAACATTCAGTACTTC. The chain uses TRBV4-1 and TRBJ2-4, with D tentatively TRBD2 (5 bases). The V gene lost 0 bases and the J gene lost 6 bases, with 15 bases spanning the gap. The CDR3 loop spans 16 amino acids. Germline V gives CDR1 MGHRA, CDR2 YSYEKL.

This clonotype appeared many times. The chain carries TRBV18 and TRBJ1-6; no definite D call. V lost 4 bases and J 8 bases, leaving 15 bases between the germline ends. Per germline, CDR1 KGHSH and CDR2 LQKENI. This CDR3 region has 15 residues. The CDR3 sequence is CASSQTSEYYSPLHF. The CDR3 region has the DNA TGTGCCAGCTCACAAACATCGGAATACTATTCACCCCTCCACTTT. Full variable domain (rest looked up from reference TRBV18 and TRBJ1-6): NAGVMQNPRHLVRRRGQEARLRCSPMKGHSHVYWYRQLPEEGLKFMVYLQKENIIDESGMPKERFSAEFPKEGPSILRIQQVVRGDSAAYFCASSQTSEYYSPLHFGNGTRLTVT.

There are many counts of this clonotype. The chain employs TRBV3-1 and TRBJ1-5, with 7 bases lining up with TRBD1. The CDR3 runs to 13 residues. The germline CDR1 and CDR2 sequences are LGHDT and YNNKEL (reference sequence). With 1 base clipped from V and 9 bases from J, the junction kept 3 bases outside the gene matches. The chain's CDR3 is CASSQVTGRPQHF. DNA for the CDR3: TGTGCCAGCAGCCAAGTGACAGGGAGGCCCCAGCATTTT. The variable domain in full, with the rest retrieved from reference TRBV3-1 and TRBJ1-5, is DTAVSQTPKYLVTQMGNDKSIKCEQNLGHDTMYWYKQDSKKFLKIMFSYNNKELIINETVPNRFSPKSPDKAHLNLHINSLELGDSAVYFCASSQVTGRPQHFGDGTRLSIL.

This clonotype has ten or more counts. The chain links TRBV19 to TRBJ1-5, with TRBD1 matching 7 bases. In germline, CDR1 is LNHDA, CDR2 SQIVND (reference sequence). V gave up 2 bases and J gave up 2 bases; unmatched junction bases: 3. The CDR3 length is 15 residues. Written as DNA, the CDR3 is TGTGCCAGTAGTATATTAGGGGGCGGCAATCAGCCCCAGCATTTT. It specifies CASSILGGGNQPQHF.

This clonotype was counted at least ten times. This chain links TRBV2 with TRBJ2-2; no firm D call. Germline CDR1 and CDR2: SNHLY and FYNNEI. The CDR3 spans 13 residues. The V and J ends lost 6 bases and 6 bases respectively, with 11 bases between them. For the CDR3, the DNA is TGTGCCAGCAGATTCCGGTCTGCCGGGGAGCTGTTTTTT. Translation gives CASRFRSAGELFF.

This clonotype showed up many times. V and J are TRBV5-1 and TRBJ2-1; a possible D gene is TRBD1 (6 bases). The CDR3 sequence is 14 residues long. Looked up from germline, CDR1 is SGHRS and CDR2 is YFSETQ. Trimming stripped 5 bases from V and 4 bases from J, with 13 bases between. The CDR3 DNA follows: TGCGCCAGCAGTCCCGGGACACCTTACAATGAGCAGTTCTTC. Translating it yields CASSPGTPYNEQFF.

This clonotype was observed a single time. A much larger clone lies one base from this, so it may be a read error. The chain couples TRBV2 to TRBJ2-3; 13 nucleotides agree with TRBD2. The germline V gene encodes CDR1 SNHLY and CDR2 FYNNEI. The CDR3 runs to 18 residues. The trim removed 11 bases at V and 2 bases at J, leaving 16 bases unmatched. DNA for the CDR3: TGTGCCCGCTGCACTACTAGCGGGGGGGCCGTTATCACAGATACGCAGTATTTT. The encoded protein is CARCTTSGGAVITDTQYF.

Points on this clonotype: A much larger clone differs from this one at a single base, so this may be a read error. The V gene is TRBV27, the J gene TRBJ1-1; D remains unclear. There are 13 residues in the CDR3. Germline values: CDR1 MNHEY, CDR2 SMNVEV (reference sequence). Trimming shortened V by 5 bases and J by 5 bases, and 12 bases separated the two germline ends. The CDR3 DNA follows: TGTGCCAGCAGTCCTTTGAGGGAGACTGAAGCTTTCTTT. The encoded protein is CASSPLRETEAFF.